A single sample gave rise to the 14 T cell receptor beta chains below, sequenced in a study of T-cell reconstitution after alpha-beta-depleted transplantation in children. Using unique molecular identifiers, the investigators prepared the TCRbeta library. In TCRdb, the PCR reads were re-called with MiXCR into one record per CDR3 protein. Counted here are 250,000 to 350,000 distinct CDR3 sequences, roughly 21% occurring once; the ten biggest clones make up approximately 11%. The sequencing here drew on PBMCs, mostly from graft donor cells, taken 180 days after TCRalphabeta/CD19-depleted stem cell transplant. The receptor source for this set is a male patient between 5 and 17 years old who had a stem cell transplant for acute lymphoblastic leukemia, so the T cells may come from the graft donor.

Points on this clonotype: A much larger clone lies one base from this, so it may be a read error. V is TRBV3-1 and J is TRBJ2-1; 11 nucleotides line up with TRBD2. This CDR3 contains 15 residues. The V gene's germline CDR1 is LGHDT and CDR2 YNNKEL (reference sequence). The ends lost 10 bases at V and 7 bases at J; junction bases unmatched: 12. CDR3: CAICRLRLAGNEQFF. CDR3 DNA: TGTGCCATCTGCCGCCTCCGACTAGCGGGGAATGAGCAGTTCTTC.

The V and J genes are TRBV14 and TRBJ2-1, with unresolved D. The germline gives CDR1 SGHDN, CDR2 FVKESK. The CDR3 extends over 14 amino acids. Deletions cut 3 bases from V and 6 bases from J, with 12 bases between. CDR3 nucleotide sequence: TGTGCCAGCAGCCACCCAATGTGGTCCAATGAGCAGTTCTTC. It translates to CASSHPMWSNEQFF.

The chain employs TRBV4-1 and TRBJ1-6; the D gene is possibly TRBD1 (6 bases). There are 15 residues in the CDR3. The V end was cut by 1 base, the J end by 9 bases, with 13 bases between. CDR1 and CDR2 (germline): MGHRA, YSYEKL. CDR3 DNA sequence: TGCGCCAGCAGCCAAGCGGGGGGCATAAGTTCACCCCTCCACTTT. Translating gives CASSQAGGISSPLHF.

The J gene is TRBJ2-1, the V gene TRBV7-6; no firm D call. Germline CDR1 reads SGHVS; CDR2 reads FNYEAQ. Between the trimmed V and J ends, which lost 3 bases and 0 bases, there was a span of 18 bases. The CDR3 sequence is 18 residues long. CDR3 in amino acids: CASSLGQQILSSYNEQFF. CDR3 bases: TGTGCCAGCAGCTTGGGTCAGCAGATACTGAGCTCCTACAATGAGCAGTTCTTC.

The V and J genes are TRBV7-9 and TRBJ2-3; 12 bases line up with TRBD2. The CDR3 consists of 15 residues. V gave up 5 bases and J gave up 7 bases; unmatched junction bases: 7. Germline V CDR1 and CDR2: SEHNR, FQNEAQ (reference sequence). The CDR3 DNA reads as TGTGCCAGCAGCGTACTAGCGGGAGGTACATATACGCAGTATTTT. Translating gives CASSVLAGGTYTQYF.

This clonotype appeared a few times. The rearrangement joins TRBV6-5 to TRBJ1-2, with a weak D call TRBD1 (5 bases). The germline gives CDR1 MNHEY, CDR2 SVGAGI. The CDR3 has 13 amino acids. With 2 bases removed from V and 1 base from J, the gap between germline ends came to 5 bases. The CDR3 is CASSYGGNYGYTF. The CDR3 DNA is TGTGCCAGCAGTTACGGGGGTAACTATGGCTACACCTTC.

In this sample, this clonotype turned up a few times. This chain joins TRBV5-1 and TRBJ2-7; the match to TRBD2 covers 11 bases. This CDR3 has 16 amino acids. With V trimmed by 0 bases and J by 4 bases, 6 bases remained unmatched. Germline V gives CDR1 SGHRS, CDR2 YFSETQ. CDR3 sequence reads: CASSLELAGAPYEQYF. The CDR3 DNA reads as TGCGCCAGCAGCTTGGAACTAGCGGGAGCCCCTTACGAGCAGTACTTC.

This chain joins TRBV6-2 or TRBV6-3 and TRBJ2-5; the D gene is possibly TRBD1 (7 bases). This CDR3 comprises 15 residues. The germline V gene encodes CDR1 MNHEY and CDR2 SVGEGT. With 4 bases removed from V and 6 bases from J, the gap between germline ends came to 18 bases. CDR3 in amino acids: CASSSRGAVVKTQYF. The CDR3, as DNA: TGTGCCAGCAGTTCCAGGGGGGCCGTCGTAAAGACCCAGTACTTC.

The sample holds one count of this clonotype. This rearrangement joins TRBV6-1 to TRBJ1-2; D remains unclear. V was shortened by 6 bases and J by 4 bases, with 15 bases between the two germline ends. The CDR3 runs 14 residues. Germline V gives CDR1 MNHNS, CDR2 SASEGT. CDR3 bases: TGTGCCAGCAGCTCCCGCGCCGGGCTCTATGGCTACACCTTC. Residues: CASSSRAGLYGYTF.

This rearrangement joins TRBV5-1 to TRBJ2-4, with TRBD2 matching over 13 bases. Germline CDR1 SGHRS, CDR2 YFSETQ. The ends lost 4 bases at V and 0 bases at J; junction bases unmatched: 4. The CDR3 loop spans 17 amino acids. CDR3 bases: TGCGCCAGCAGCGGGACTAGCGGGAACTTAGCCAAAAACATTCAGTACTTC. Protein sequence: CASSGTSGNLAKNIQYF.

There are a few counts of this clonotype. V and J are TRBV20-1 and TRBJ2-2, with TRBD2 as a possible D gene (5 bases). V was shortened by 3 bases and J by 0 bases, with 5 bases between the two germline ends. This CDR3 is built from 13 residues. Germline loops: CDR1 DFQATT, CDR2 SNEGSKA (reference sequence). The CDR3 DNA reads as TGCAGTGCTAGCGGGGCGAACACCGGGGAGCTGTTTTTT. It translates to CSASGANTGELFF.

The J gene is TRBJ2-7, the V gene TRBV5-1; TRBD1 agrees at 9 bases. The CDR3 totals 14 residues. Germline CDR1 reads SGHRS; CDR2 reads YFSETQ. After removal of 4 bases from V and 5 bases from J, the junction contained 7 bases not matched to a gene. In DNA, the CDR3 is TGCGCCAGCAGCCACCAGGACAGGGGCCACGAGCAGTACTTC. Protein sequence: CASSHQDRGHEQYF.

This clonotype is judged medium-sized. The rearrangement joins TRBV29-1 to TRBJ1-1, with unresolved D. The CDR3 sequence is 13 residues long. Trimming took off 2 bases at V and 0 bases at J, with 7 bases between the two ends. Germline-derived CDR1 and CDR2 are SQVTM and ANQGSEA. The CDR3 is CSVERDLNTEAFF. In DNA form, the CDR3 reads TGCAGCGTTGAAAGGGATCTGAACACTGAAGCTTTCTTT.

This clonotype was seen many times. This chain uses TRBV20-1 with TRBJ2-6, with D maybe TRBD1 (6 bases). Trimming took 2 bases from V and 2 from J, leaving 7 bases between them. The CDR3 extends over 14 amino acids. Germline-derived CDR1 and CDR2 are DFQATT and SNEGSKA (reference sequence). CDR3 sequence: CSARKGAGANVLTF. CDR3 bases: TGCAGTGCTAGAAAGGGGGCTGGGGCCAACGTCCTGACTTTC.